What follows are 7 T cell receptor beta chains derived from one specimen sequenced in a study of TIL therapy for anti-PD-1-resistant metastatic lung cancer. Sequencing used immunoSEQ v3. Profiling relied on immunoSEQ multiplex PCR, and the TCRdb table lists in-frame clones only, not all of them. The data contain about 16,000 clones, over 65% of them singletons. The time point denotes: pre-treatment sample, taken before nivolumab and TIL therapy. The source material was blood, sampled at baseline. The receptor set was obtained from a person aged 25-79 years with non-small cell lung cancer.

This chain joins TRBV5-1 and TRBJ1-2; TRBD1 matches 10 bases. The CDR3 consists of 15 residues. Germline values: CDR1 SGHRS, CDR2 YFSETQ. J gave up 3 bases and V 2 bases, and 4 bases lay outside the gene matches. The CDR3 nucleotides read TGCGCCAGCAGCTTATCCGGGACAGGGGACTATGGCTACACCTTC. Translation gives CASSLSGTGDYGYTF.

The chain employs TRBV7-2 and TRBJ2-5; 7 bases agree with TRBD1. The CDR3 has 13 residues. The V gene end was trimmed by 6 bases and the J gene end by 4 bases; junction bases not matched to a gene: 5. Germline lookup yields CDR1 SGHTA and CDR2 FQGNSA. The CDR3: CASRRTGSETQYF. In DNA form, the CDR3 reads TGTGCCAGCAGGCGGACAGGTTCAGAGACCCAGTACTTC.

The gene calls are TRBV5-6 and TRBJ1-3; the D is unclear. With 0 bases removed from V and 2 bases from J, the gap between germline ends came to 3 bases. This CDR3 region has 13 residues. Germline CDR1 and CDR2: SGHDT and YYEEEE. In DNA form, the CDR3 reads TGTGCCAGCAGCTTGGAGCCTGGAAACACCATATATTTT. Amino acids: CASSLEPGNTIYF.

This rearrangement joins TRBV11-2 to TRBJ2-1; 8 nucleotides agree with TRBD2. The CDR3 sequence is 15 residues long. The ends lost 5 bases at V and 4 bases at J; junction bases unmatched: 7. The germline gives CDR1 SGHAT, CDR2 FQNNGV. CDR3 DNA: TGTGCCAGCAGCCTTGAGCGGGGGACATACAATGAGCAGTTCTTC. Its protein is CASSLERGTYNEQFF. The variable domain in full, completed from reference TRBV11-2 and TRBJ2-1, reads EAGVAQSPRYKIIEKRQSVAFWCNPISGHATLYWYQQILGQGPKLLIQFQNNGVVDDSQLPKDRFSAERLKGVDSTLKIQPAKLEDSAVYLCASSLERGTYNEQFFGPGTRLTVL.

V usage is TRBV11-2 and J usage is TRBJ1-3; D is unresolved. Germline V CDR1 and CDR2: SGHAT, FQNNGV. CDR3 length: 13 residues. The V gene lost 0 bases and the J gene lost 11 bases, with 11 bases spanning the gap. The CDR3 bases are TGTGCCAGCAGCTTAGATCTAATGGGATCCATATATTTT. Its translation is CASSLDLMGSIYF.

This chain uses TRBV11-2 with TRBJ2-7; D possibly uses TRBD1 or TRBD2 (5 bases each). Germline assignment: CDR1 SGHAT and CDR2 FQNNGV. This CDR3 is 13 amino acids long. Trimming cost V 6 bases and J 2 bases, with 11 bases left between them. CDR3 loop: CASRGDGPYEQYF. CDR3 in DNA: TGTGCCAGCAGGGGGGACGGTCCCTACGAGCAGTACTTC.

The CDR3 loop reads CATTDRRDYTF. CDR3 nucleotide sequence: TGTGCCACCACGGACAGGCGCGACTACACCTTC. The chain recombines TRBV28 with TRBJ1-2, with 7 positions matching TRBD1. CDR3 length: 11 residues. The trim removed 10 bases at V and 10 bases at J, leaving 9 bases unmatched. Looked up from germline, CDR1 is MDHEN and CDR2 is SYDVKM.